Here is one TCR beta chain with its context. What this receptor recognizes is not known. Base qualities are not at hand, and no much larger clone is one base apart. To sequence the TCRbeta CDR3 region, genomic DNA was isolated from the sorted cells. TCRbeta CDR3 regions were sequenced using the immunoSEQ Assay. TCRdb provides this immuneACCESS table in a form limited to in-frame rearrangements. Some clones are lacking; in checked studies, under half of them reflect an unresolved V gene, and why the rest are absent is not known. Counted in this sample were tens of thousands of clones; 84% of them appeared once. The ten largest clones add up to over 6% of the sample. This sample was taken from a study of OX40 agonist ivuxolimab in advanced cancers. General notes on the study: Ivuxolimab was a fully human IgG2 agonistic monoclonal antibody targeting the costimulatory receptor OX40 (CD134). Intravenous ivuxolimab was administered to patients every 2 weeks at six dose levels: 0.01, 0.1, 0.3, 1.5, 3 and 10 mg/kg. Of the roughly 52 dose-escalation patients, hepatocellular carcinoma was present in about 20, melanoma in around 15, renal cell carcinoma in 9 and head and neck cancer in 9. In the dose-escalation cohort, 82.7% of patients were male, and the mean age was roughly 60 years, with a range of roughly 20 to 80. Prior anti-PD-1, anti-PD-L1 or anti-CTLA-4 therapy was permitted, and checkpoint inhibitors had been received by approximately 39% of dose-escalation patients. Partial responses were achieved by three dose-escalation patients, of whom one had hepatocellular carcinoma and two had cutaneous melanoma. Peripheral TCRbeta sequencing was intended to test whether TCR sequence diversity was altered and clonal T-cell expansion was caused by ivuxolimab. The paper describes the monotherapy dose-escalation part (N of about 54 patients) of the phase I trial of ivuxolimab. What the work shows at the level of the full study, not this receptor alone: Partial responders in the 0.1-3.0 mg/kg groups had among the lowest normalized peripheral clonal expansion, especially among CD8+ T cells. At doses from 0.1 to 3.0 mg/kg, clonal expansion was seen in both CD4+ and CD8+ blood T cells between baseline and week 6. On average, CD8+ T cells showed more expanded clones than CD4+ T cells after ivuxolimab. The antigen specificity of the peripheral T cells that underwent clonal expansion was not determined. Low levels of normalized T-cell clonal expansion were also seen in some patients who did not respond.

Spanning cysteine to phenylalanine, the CDR3 consists of 12 amino acids. The DNA shown is the 36-base CDR3, in frame from base 1. For CDR1 and CDR2, the germline V gene lists SGHTA and FQGNSA. Cut back by 2 bases and 6 bases, the V and J ends lie 2 bases apart. The trial excluded patients who had a history of autoimmune disease or were on systemic immunosuppression. Peripheral blood for TCR sequencing was drawn from every dose cohort at baseline, at cycle 4 day 1 and at cycle 7 day 1. Samples were obtained from an open-label, multicenter, first-in-human phase I dose-escalation trial of ivuxolimab. The trial enrolled adults with locally advanced or metastatic head and neck squamous cell, hepatocellular, melanoma or renal cell carcinoma. CD4+ and CD8+ T cells were sorted separately from peripheral blood before TCR sequencing.

The sample consisted of CD4+ or CD8+ T cells sorted from blood, taken in a trial of the OX40 agonist ivuxolimab. The chain couples TRBV7-2 to TRBJ1-6, with no confident D gene call. This TCR was recovered from an adult with an advanced solid tumor such as melanoma, head and neck, liver or kidney cancer. This receptor has the CDR3 CASSLFNSPLHF. In nucleotides, the sequence is TGTGCCAGCAGCTTATTTAATTCACCCCTCCACTTT.